The 18 T cell receptor beta chains below all came from one sample that was sequenced in a study of T cell responses to AZD1222 COVID-19 vaccine. The data were produced by immunoSEQ multiplex PCR, yet TCRdb's version contains in-frame clones alone and is incomplete. The data hold approximately 82,000 clones, with 90% observed a single time. The specimen comprised peripheral blood, sampled on day 0 of AZD1222 vaccination. These receptors all come from an adult in good health.

V and J are TRBV28 and TRBJ1-3, with 7 bases matching TRBD1. Germline trimming cut 2 bases from V and 0 bases from J; bases unmatched to any gene: 10. The CDR3 runs to 18 residues. The V gene's germline CDR1 is MDHEN and CDR2 SYDVKM. CDR3 sequence: CASSLSGGTALSGNTIYF. The CDR3 DNA sequence: TGTGCCAGCAGTTTAAGCGGAGGGACAGCCCTCTCTGGAAACACCATATATTTT.

This clone has a handful of counts. The rearrangement joins TRBV7-9 to TRBJ1-5, with no clear D. The V and J ends lost 1 base and 8 bases respectively, with 9 bases between them. The V gene's germline CDR1 is SEHNR and CDR2 FQNEAQ (reference sequence). The CDR3 is 13 amino acids. The chain's CDR3 is CASSLEWEEPQHF. CDR3 nucleotides: TGTGCCAGCAGCTTAGAGTGGGAGGAGCCCCAGCATTTT. The entire variable domain, with the rest obtained from reference TRBV7-9 and TRBJ1-5, is as follows: DTGVSQNPRHKITKRGQNVTFRCDPISEHNRLYWYRQTLGQGPEFLTYFQNEAQLEKSRLLSDRFSAERPKGSFSTLEIQRTEQGDSAMYLCASSLEWEEPQHFGDGTRLSIL.

This clone was detected only a few times. The chain links TRBV6-5 to TRBJ1-1; D uncertain. CDR3 length: 13 amino acids. The germline V and J ends were trimmed by 9 bases and 3 bases, with 14 bases remaining between them. Per germline, CDR1 MNHEY and CDR2 SVGAGI. This CDR3 is CASLHFYDTEAFF. The CDR3 DNA is TGTGCCAGTCTCCACTTCTATGACACTGAAGCTTTCTTT.

The chain employs TRBV5-6 and TRBJ2-1, with TRBD2 matching over 8 bases. The V segment lost 1 base and the J segment 8 bases; nucleotides outside the gene matches: 2. The germline gives CDR1 SGHDT, CDR2 YYEEEE. The CDR3 is made up of 13 amino acids. The chain's CDR3 is CASSLYGGDEQFF. The CDR3 coding sequence is TGTGCCAGCAGCTTGTACGGGGGGGATGAGCAGTTCTTC.

J is TRBJ1-2 and V is TRBV10-3; perhaps TRBD1 as D (5 bases). Germline CDR1 is ENHRY and CDR2 is SYGVKD. The CDR3 contains 13 residues. The V end lost 11 bases, the J end lost 2 bases, and 15 bases lay between the germline ends. The CDR3 nucleotides read TGTGCCCACGGGGGGAGTGGGAACTATGGCTACACCTTC. Protein: CAHGGSGNYGYTF.

CDR3 sequence reads: CASSSSRDRRGDYEQYF. In nucleotides, the CDR3 is TGTGCCAGCAGCTCATCCCGGGACAGGAGAGGGGATTACGAGCAGTACTTC. The V and J genes are TRBV5-4 and TRBJ2-7; 8 bases agree with TRBD1. This CDR3 is 17 amino acids long. Germline assignment: CDR1 SGHNT and CDR2 YYREEE (reference sequence). The V segment lost 3 bases and the J segment 4 bases; nucleotides outside the gene matches: 15.

The rearrangement joins TRBV18 to TRBJ2-4, with D possibly matching TRBD2 (6 bases). Trimming left V 4 bases short and J 5 bases short, with 12 bases between. The germline V gene encodes CDR1 KGHSH and CDR2 LQKENI. The CDR3 is made up of 14 amino acids. DNA for the CDR3: TGTGCCAGCTCACGTCGACTAGATCAAAACATTCAGTACTTC. Translation: CASSRRLDQNIQYF.

This clone was found once. V gene TRBV29-1 combines with J gene TRBJ2-7; 13 bases fit TRBD2. J was trimmed by 2 bases and V by 6 bases; bases with no gene match: 13. This CDR3 region has 17 residues. Germline-derived CDR1 and CDR2 are SQVTM and ANQGSEA. CDR3 sequence: CSVRGQLLAGGPYEQYF. The CDR3 DNA sequence: TGCAGCGTCAGAGGCCAGCTACTAGCGGGGGGGCCCTACGAGCAGTACTTC.

The chain links TRBV18 to TRBJ2-7; 7 nucleotides align to TRBD1. This CDR3 comprises 13 residues. With V trimmed by 3 bases and J by 3 bases, 2 bases remained unmatched. CDR1 KGHSH and CDR2 LQKENI come from the germline V gene. The DNA of the CDR3 is TGTGCCAGCTCACCGGACAGGAGCTACGAGCAGTACTTC. Protein product: CASSPDRSYEQYF. The full variable domain, rest sourced from reference TRBV18 and TRBJ2-7, is NAGVMQNPRHLVRRRGQEARLRCSPMKGHSHVYWYRQLPEEGLKFMVYLQKENIIDESGMPKERFSAEFPKEGPSILRIQQVVRGDSAAYFCASSPDRSYEQYFGPGTRLTVT.

This chain joins TRBV28 and TRBJ1-2; 10 bases are shared with TRBD1. The junction had 2 bases not matched to a gene; V was cut back by 4 bases and J by 3 bases. The germline V gene has CDR1 MDHEN and CDR2 SYDVKM. This CDR3 region has 14 residues. As DNA, the CDR3 is TGTGCCAGCAGTTCCGGGACAGGGGACTATGGCTACACCTTC. Its protein is CASSSGTGDYGYTF.

The chain recombines TRBV2 with TRBJ1-5, with a tentative D call TRBD1 (5 bases). This CDR3 spans 15 amino acids. V dropped 6 bases and J dropped 7 bases, with 19 bases sitting between them. CDR1 and CDR2 from the germline V gene are SNHLY and FYNNEI. CDR3 bases: TGTGCCAGCAGCGCGGGGATGGGGGGGATCCAGCCCCAGCATTTT. Amino acids: CASSAGMGGIQPQHF.

V gene TRBV2 combines with J gene TRBJ2-6, with a weak D call TRBD2 (6 bases). Germline V CDR1 and CDR2: SNHLY, FYNNEI. There are 16 residues in the CDR3. V lost 4 bases to trimming and J lost 4 bases, with 14 bases between them. Here the CDR3 DNA reads TGTGCCAGCAGTGTGGGGAGGCTAGCGGGGGCCAACGTCCTGACTTTC. Protein: CASSVGRLAGANVLTF. Full variable domain (rest looked up from reference TRBV2 and TRBJ2-6): EPEVTQTPSHQVTQMGQEVILRCVPISNHLYFYWYRQILGQKVEFLVSFYNNEISEKSEIFDDQFSVERPDGSNFTLKIRSTKLEDSAMYFCASSVGRLAGANVLTFGAGSRLTVL.

The chain couples TRBV5-3 to TRBJ2-7, with D hard to call. TRBV5-3 qualifies as an ORF whose function is uncertain. The CDR3 spans 11 residues. V lost 4 bases and J lost 2, with 4 bases in between. The CDR3 region is CARSHPYEQYF. CDR3 bases: TGTGCCAGAAGCCACCCCTACGAGCAGTACTTC.

V and J are TRBV7-9 and TRBJ2-5, with 12 bases aligning to TRBD2. CDR3 length: 17 residues. Germline trimming cut 5 bases from V and 0 bases from J; bases unmatched to any gene: 7. Germline V gene data show CDR1 as SEHNR and CDR2 as FQNEAQ (reference sequence). CDR3 protein: CASSPGLAGSYQETQYF. The CDR3 region has the DNA TGTGCCAGCAGCCCCGGACTAGCGGGATCTTACCAAGAGACCCAGTACTTC.

V and J are TRBV14 and TRBJ2-3; 8 nucleotides agree with TRBD1. This CDR3 is 14 amino acids long. Germline assignment: CDR1 SGHDN and CDR2 FVKESK. Trimming at V came to 6 bases and at J to 5 bases, leaving 7 bases not matched to a gene. In nucleotides, the CDR3 is TGTGCCAGCAGTCCCGACAGGGGATTAGATACGCAGTATTTT. It codes for CASSPDRGLDTQYF.

The chain combines TRBV11-2 with TRBJ1-2, with a weak D call TRBD1 (6 bases). The V gene's germline CDR1 is SGHAT and CDR2 FQNNGV. The CDR3 is made up of 14 amino acids. V gave up 5 bases and J gave up 8 bases, with 18 bases separating them. The CDR3 DNA is TGTGCCAGCAGCCCCCAATTGACAGGCTGGGGCTACACCTTC. Translating gives CASSPQLTGWGYTF.

V usage is TRBV7-6 and J usage is TRBJ2-5; no clear D. Germline loops: CDR1 SGHVS, CDR2 FNYEAQ. CDR3 size: 16 residues. Trimming removed 5 bases at V and 5 bases at J, with 21 bases between. CDR3 DNA: TGTGCCAGCAGCCAGGTCCCCAGATATGATAGGGAGACCCAGTACTTC. This encodes CASSQVPRYDRETQYF.

This chain links TRBV29-1 with TRBJ2-3; tentatively, D is TRBD2 (7 bases). The CDR3 loop spans 13 amino acids. Germline V gives CDR1 SQVTM, CDR2 ANQGSEA. Here the CDR3 DNA reads TGCAGTCTCCGGGGGGCTAACACAGATACGCAGTATTTT. Encoded protein: CSLRGANTDTQYF.